The 6 T cell receptor beta chains below all came from one sample that was sequenced in a study of T cell clusters in autoimmune cytopenias. TRB amplification used 250 ng of peripheral blood genomic DNA. Multiplex touch-down PCR amplified TRB using TRB-A and TRB-B pools in one tube. One entry per CDR3 protein, without DNA, is what TCRdb gives after re-calling the multiplex PCR reads. The sample includes roughly 4,200 distinct CDR3 sequences. The sample also formed part of further work on T cell repertoires in aging, cancer and after chemotherapy.

Sample: peripheral blood. These receptors were taken from a human donor in good health.

CDR3 residues: CRLRTGETQYF. The chain combines TRBV20-1 with TRBJ2-5; TCRdb designates TRBD1, a call that cannot be tested without DNA. The CDR3 sequence is 11 residues long. The germline CDR1 and CDR2 sequences are DFQATT and SNEGSKA (reference sequence).

The gene calls are TRBV12-3 or TRBV12-4 and TRBJ1-5. The CDR3 covers 13 residues. CDR3: CASSFHTDQPQHF.

The rearrangement uses TRBV12-3 or TRBV12-4 and TRBJ2-5; the D call from TCRdb, TRBD2, cannot be confirmed without DNA. The CDR3 is 13 amino acids. CDR3 protein: CASGPPEGETQYF.

The chain couples TRBV6-4 to TRBJ2-6. Germline CDR1 MRHNA, CDR2 SNTAGT. The CDR3 runs to 13 residues. CDR3: CASSYSGANVLTF.

V gene TRBV19 combines with J gene TRBJ2-7; TCRdb returns TRBD1, unconfirmable since there is no DNA. Germline V gene data show CDR1 as LNHDA and CDR2 as SQIVND (reference sequence). The CDR3 contains 15 residues. CDR3 amino acids: CASRTTGGSPYEQYF.

The chain combines TRBV6-5 with TRBJ2-1; TCRdb designates TRBD1, a call that cannot be tested without DNA. The CDR3 totals 15 residues. From germline, CDR1 is MNHEY and CDR2 SVGAGI. The CDR3: CASTRAGPGYNEQFF.